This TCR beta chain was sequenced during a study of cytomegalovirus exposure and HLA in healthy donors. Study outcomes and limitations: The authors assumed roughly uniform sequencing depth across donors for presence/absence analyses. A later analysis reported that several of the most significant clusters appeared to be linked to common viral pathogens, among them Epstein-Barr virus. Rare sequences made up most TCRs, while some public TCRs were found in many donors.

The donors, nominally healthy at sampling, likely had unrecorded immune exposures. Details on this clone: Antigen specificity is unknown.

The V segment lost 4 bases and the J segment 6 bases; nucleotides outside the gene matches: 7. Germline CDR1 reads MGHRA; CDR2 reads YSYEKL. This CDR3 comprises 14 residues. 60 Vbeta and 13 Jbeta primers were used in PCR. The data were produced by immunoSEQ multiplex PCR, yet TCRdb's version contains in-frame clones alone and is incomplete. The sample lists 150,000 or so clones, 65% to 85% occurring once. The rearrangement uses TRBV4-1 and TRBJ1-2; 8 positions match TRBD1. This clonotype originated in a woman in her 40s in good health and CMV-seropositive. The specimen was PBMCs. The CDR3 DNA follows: TGCGCCAGCAGCCTAGGACAGGGAGACGATGGCTACACCTTC. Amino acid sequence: CASSLGQGDDGYTF.